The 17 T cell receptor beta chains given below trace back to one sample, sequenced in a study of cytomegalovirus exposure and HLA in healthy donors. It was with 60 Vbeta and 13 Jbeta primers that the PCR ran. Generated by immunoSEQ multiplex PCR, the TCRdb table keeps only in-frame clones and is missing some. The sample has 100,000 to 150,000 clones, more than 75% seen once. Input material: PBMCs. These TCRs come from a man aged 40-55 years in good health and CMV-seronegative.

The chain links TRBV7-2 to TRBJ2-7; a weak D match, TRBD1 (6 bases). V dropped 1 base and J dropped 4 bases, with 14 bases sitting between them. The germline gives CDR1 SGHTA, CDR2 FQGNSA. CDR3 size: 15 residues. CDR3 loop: CASSLDSGVAYEQYF. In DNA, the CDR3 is TGTGCCAGCAGCTTAGACTCAGGGGTTGCATACGAGCAGTACTTC.

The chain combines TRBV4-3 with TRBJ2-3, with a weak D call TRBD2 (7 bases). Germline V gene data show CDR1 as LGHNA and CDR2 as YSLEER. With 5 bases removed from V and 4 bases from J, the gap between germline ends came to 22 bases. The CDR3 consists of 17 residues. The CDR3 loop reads CASSGGGGGARADTQYF. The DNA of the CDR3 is TGCGCCAGCAGCGGGGGGGGAGGGGGGGCTAGGGCAGATACGCAGTATTTT.

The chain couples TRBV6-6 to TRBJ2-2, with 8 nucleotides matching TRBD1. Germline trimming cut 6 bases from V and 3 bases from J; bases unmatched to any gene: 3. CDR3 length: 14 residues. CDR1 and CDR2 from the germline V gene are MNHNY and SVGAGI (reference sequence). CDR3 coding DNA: TGTGCCAGCAGCCAGACAGGGGACACCGGGGAGCTGTTTTTT. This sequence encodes CASSQTGDTGELFF.

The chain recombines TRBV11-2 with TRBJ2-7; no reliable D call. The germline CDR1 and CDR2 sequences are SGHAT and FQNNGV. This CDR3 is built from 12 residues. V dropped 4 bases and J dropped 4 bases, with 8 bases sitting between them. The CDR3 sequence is CASSYPSYEQYF. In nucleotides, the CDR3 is TGTGCCAGCAGCTATCCCAGTTACGAGCAGTACTTC.

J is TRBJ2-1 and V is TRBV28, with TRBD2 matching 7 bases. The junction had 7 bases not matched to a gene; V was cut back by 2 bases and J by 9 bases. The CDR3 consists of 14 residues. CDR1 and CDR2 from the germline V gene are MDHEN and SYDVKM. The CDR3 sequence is CASSLPAPGGEQFF. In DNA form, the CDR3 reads TGTGCCAGCAGTTTACCTGCACCGGGGGGTGAGCAGTTCTTC.

CDR3 sequence: CASSYLGRESEQYF. CDR3 in DNA: TGTGCCAGCAGTTACCTGGGCAGGGAAAGCGAGCAGTACTTC. The J gene is TRBJ2-7, the V gene TRBV6-5; D possibly corresponds to TRBD1 (5 bases). CDR1 and CDR2 from the germline V gene are MNHEY and SVGAGI. The CDR3 totals 14 residues. V dropped 2 bases and J dropped 6 bases, with 14 bases sitting between them.

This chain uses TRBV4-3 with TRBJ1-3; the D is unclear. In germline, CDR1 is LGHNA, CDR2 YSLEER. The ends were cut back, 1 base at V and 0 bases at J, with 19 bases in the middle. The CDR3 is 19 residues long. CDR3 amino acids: CASSQVSQAGHYSGNTIYF. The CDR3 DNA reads TGCGCCAGCAGCCAAGTTTCCCAGGCAGGCCATTACTCTGGAAACACCATATATTTT.

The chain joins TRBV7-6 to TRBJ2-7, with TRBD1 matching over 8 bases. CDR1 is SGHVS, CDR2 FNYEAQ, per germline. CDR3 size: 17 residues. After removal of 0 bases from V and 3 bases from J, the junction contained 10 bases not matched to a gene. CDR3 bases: TGTGCCAGCAGCTTAGCCCCCCGGACAGGGCCAGACTACGAGCAGTACTTC. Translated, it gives CASSLAPRTGPDYEQYF. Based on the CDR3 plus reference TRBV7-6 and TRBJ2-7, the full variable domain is GAGVSQSPRYKVTKRGQDVALRCDPISGHVSLYWYRQALGQGPEFLTYFNYEAQQDKSGLPNDRFSAERPEGSISTLTIQRTEQRDSAMYRCASSLAPRTGPDYEQYFGPGTRLTVT.

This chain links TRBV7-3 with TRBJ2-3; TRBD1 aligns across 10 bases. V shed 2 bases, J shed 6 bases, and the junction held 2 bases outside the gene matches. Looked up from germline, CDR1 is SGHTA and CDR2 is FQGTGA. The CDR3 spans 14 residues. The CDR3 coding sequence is TGTGCCAGCAGCTTATGGGACAGGGGTGATACGCAGTATTTT. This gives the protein CASSLWDRGDTQYF.

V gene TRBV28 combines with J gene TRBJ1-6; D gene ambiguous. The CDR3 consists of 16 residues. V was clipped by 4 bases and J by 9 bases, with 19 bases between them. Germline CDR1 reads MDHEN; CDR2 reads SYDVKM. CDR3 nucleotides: TGTGCCAGCAGTTACAACCCCCCCGAGGGCGCTTCACCCCTCCACTTT. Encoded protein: CASSYNPPEGASPLHF.

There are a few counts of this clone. In DNA, the CDR3 is TGTGCCAGCAGCACACCATTCGCAGGGACCGGGGAGCTGTTTTTT. This encodes CASSTPFAGTGELFF. The chain carries TRBV7-6 and TRBJ2-2, with D possibly being TRBD1 (5 bases). V was cut by 5 bases and J by 5 bases, with 15 bases left in between. CDR3 length: 15 residues. The germline gives CDR1 SGHVS, CDR2 FNYEAQ.

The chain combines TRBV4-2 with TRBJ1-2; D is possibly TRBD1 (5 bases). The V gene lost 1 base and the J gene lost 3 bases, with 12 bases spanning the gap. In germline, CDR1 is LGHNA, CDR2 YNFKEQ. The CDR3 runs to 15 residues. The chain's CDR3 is CASSQAQGIDYGYTF. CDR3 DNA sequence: TGTGCCAGCAGCCAAGCCCAGGGCATTGACTATGGCTACACCTTC.

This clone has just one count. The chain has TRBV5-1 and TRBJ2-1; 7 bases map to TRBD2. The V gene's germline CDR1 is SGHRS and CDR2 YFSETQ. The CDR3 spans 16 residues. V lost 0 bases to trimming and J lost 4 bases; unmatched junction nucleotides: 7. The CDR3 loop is CASSLGWGGQYNEQFF. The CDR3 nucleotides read TGCGCCAGCAGCTTGGGATGGGGGGGTCAATACAATGAGCAGTTCTTC. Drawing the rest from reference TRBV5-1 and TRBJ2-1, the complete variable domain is KAGVTQTPRYLIKTRGQQVTLSCSPISGHRSVSWYQQTPGQGLQFLFEYFSETQRNKGNFPGRFSGRQFSNSRSEMNVSTLELGDSALYLCASSLGWGGQYNEQFFGPGTRLTVL.

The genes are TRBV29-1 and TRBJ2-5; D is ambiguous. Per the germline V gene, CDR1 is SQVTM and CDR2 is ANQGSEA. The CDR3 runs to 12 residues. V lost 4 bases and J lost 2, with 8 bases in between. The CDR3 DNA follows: TGCAGCGTTGTTTACGGTCAAGAGACCCAGTACTTC. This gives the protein CSVVYGQETQYF. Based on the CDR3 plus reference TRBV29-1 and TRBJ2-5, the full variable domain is SAVISQKPSRDICQRGTSLTIQCQVDSQVTMMFWYRQQPGQSLTLIATANQGSEATYESGFVIDKFPISRPNLTFSTLTVSNMSPEDSSIYLCSVVYGQETQYFGPGTRLLVL.

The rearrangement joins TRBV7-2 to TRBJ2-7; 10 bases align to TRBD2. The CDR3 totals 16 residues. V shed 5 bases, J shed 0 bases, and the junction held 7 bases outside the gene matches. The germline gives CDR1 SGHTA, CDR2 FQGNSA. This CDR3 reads CASSQQLAGLSYEQYF. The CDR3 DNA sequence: TGTGCCAGCAGCCAGCAACTAGCGGGGCTCTCCTACGAGCAGTACTTC.

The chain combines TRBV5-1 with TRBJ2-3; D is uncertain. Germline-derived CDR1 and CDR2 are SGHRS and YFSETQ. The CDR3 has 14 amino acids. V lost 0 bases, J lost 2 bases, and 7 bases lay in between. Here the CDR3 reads CASSLGAPTDTQYF. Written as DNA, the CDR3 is TGCGCCAGCAGCTTGGGGGCGCCCACAGATACGCAGTATTTT.

The CDR3 loop reads CASSPRTVLGNTEAFF. The DNA for the CDR3 is TGTGCCAGCAGCCCGAGGACAGTTTTGGGGAACACTGAAGCTTTCTTT. This rearrangement joins TRBV9 to TRBJ1-1; possible D gene TRBD1, 6 bases. Trimming took 4 bases from V and 1 from J, leaving 17 bases between them. Looked up from germline, CDR1 is SGDLS and CDR2 is YYNGEE. The CDR3 runs to 16 residues.